The 31 T cell receptor beta chains in this list originate from one sample, sequenced in a study of CD8+ T cells in alopecia areata. Treatment here: oral pan-JAK inhibitor, 5-10 mg twice daily. cDNA serving as the sequencing template came from extracted, reverse transcribed RNA. Only in-frame clones appear in the TCRdb table, and some are missing; sequencing was by immunoSEQ multiplex PCR. Seen here are roughly 250,000 clones, 60% observed once, and the top ten hold 0.75% to 0.95%. The starting material was CD4+ T cells sorted from blood, obtained around week 53, from a patient treated with tofacitinib. The receptor source for this set is a human donor with alopecia areata.

The chain joins TRBV5-1 to TRBJ2-1; D possibly corresponds to TRBD1 (5 bases). Germline CDR1 reads SGHRS; CDR2 reads YFSETQ. Trimming took off 4 bases at V and 3 bases at J, with 14 bases between the two ends. The CDR3 runs to 15 residues. DNA of the CDR3: TGCGCCAGCAGCCCCAGGGTTGCCCTCTACAATGAGCAGTTCTTC. Encoded protein: CASSPRVALYNEQFF.

The table lists this clone with a few counts. This chain connects TRBV5-1 to TRBJ2-6, with D hard to call. CDR3 size: 15 residues. Per germline, CDR1 SGHRS and CDR2 YFSETQ. V was trimmed by 3 bases and J by 0 bases, leaving 7 bases between them. The CDR3 is CASSSASSGANVLTF. The CDR3 bases are TGCGCCAGCAGCTCCGCGAGCTCTGGGGCCAACGTCCTGACTTTC. Using reference TRBV5-1 and TRBJ2-6 for the parts outside the CDR3, the full variable domain is KAGVTQTPRYLIKTRGQQVTLSCSPISGHRSVSWYQQTPGQGLQFLFEYFSETQRNKGNFPGRFSGRQFSNSRSEMNVSTLELGDSALYLCASSSASSGANVLTFGAGSRLTVL.

This clone was picked up a small number of times. The chain carries TRBV5-1 and TRBJ2-5; D is possibly TRBD2 (6 bases). The CDR3 is 13 amino acids. In germline, CDR1 is SGHRS, CDR2 YFSETQ. V lost 5 bases and J 2 bases, leaving 10 bases between the germline ends. In DNA form, the CDR3 reads TGCGCCAGCAGGGGAGGCGGGCAAGAGACCCAGTACTTC. Its protein is CASRGGGQETQYF.

The table lists this clone with a few counts. CDR3 in DNA: TGCGCCAGCAGCTTGGATCACGGGGAGCTGTTTTTT. This gives the protein CASSLDHGELFF. The V call is TRBV5-1, the J call TRBJ2-2; D gene ambiguous. The CDR3 runs 12 residues. Germline V gene lookup returns CDR1 SGHRS and CDR2 YFSETQ. Trimming pared 0 bases from V and 7 bases from J, leaving 4 bases between.

The chain employs TRBV6-5 and TRBJ2-3; D may be TRBD1 (8 bases). CDR3 length: 15 residues. With 6 bases removed from V and 3 bases from J, the gap between germline ends came to 16 bases. Germline V CDR1 and CDR2: MNHEY, SVGAGI. The CDR3 coding sequence is TGTGCCAGCAGGCCCACAGGGGGGGCGACAGATACGCAGTATTTT. This codes for CASRPTGGATDTQYF.

The rearrangement links TRBV14 to TRBJ2-1; D possibly corresponds to TRBD2 (6 bases). The V gene's germline CDR1 is SGHDN and CDR2 FVKESK. The V end was cut by 1 base, the J end by 14 bases, with 15 bases between. The CDR3 extends over 13 amino acids. The CDR3, as DNA: TGTGCCAGCAGCCAAGGAACGGGACTTAGGGAGTTCTTC. The encoded protein is CASSQGTGLREFF. Based on the CDR3 plus reference TRBV14 and TRBJ2-1, the full variable domain is EAGVTQFPSHSVIEKGQTVTLRCDPISGHDNLYWYRRVMGKEIKFLLHFVKESKQDESGMPNNRFLAERTGGTYSTLKVQPAELEDSGVYFCASSQGTGLREFFGPGTRLTVL.

This clone came up a few times. The rearrangement joins TRBV19 to TRBJ2-7; no clear D. This CDR3 is 13 amino acids long. Germline-derived CDR1 and CDR2 are LNHDA and SQIVND (reference sequence). V was clipped by 5 bases and J by 2 bases, with 10 bases between them. As DNA, the CDR3 is TGTGCCAGTAGTCGGCAGGCCACCTACGAGCAGTACTTC. It codes for CASSRQATYEQYF.

The rearrangement links TRBV2 to TRBJ2-5; D not certain. Germline assignment: CDR1 SNHLY and CDR2 FYNNEI. The V and J ends lost 2 bases and 1 base respectively, with 8 bases between them. The CDR3 consists of 14 residues. The CDR3 bases are TGTGCCAGCAGTGAATCGGAAGCCCAAGAGACCCAGTACTTC. Translation: CASSESEAQETQYF.

V usage is TRBV7-2 and J usage is TRBJ2-3; 14 bases fit TRBD2. Looked up from germline, CDR1 is SGHTA and CDR2 is FQGNSA. The CDR3 is 15 residues long. The trim removed 5 bases at V and 6 bases at J, leaving 4 bases unmatched. CDR3 in amino acids: CASSPGLAGADTQYF. For the CDR3, the DNA is TGTGCCAGCAGCCCGGGACTAGCGGGGGCGGATACGCAGTATTTT.

The chain links TRBV11-2 to TRBJ2-3, with 7 bases aligning to TRBD2. V lost 8 bases, J lost 4 bases, and 3 bases stayed unmatched. CDR1 is SGHAT and CDR2 is FQNNGV in the germline V gene. The CDR3 is 12 amino acids. CDR3 DNA sequence: TGTGCCAGCGGGGGGAGGGCAGATACGCAGTATTTT. As protein: CASGGRADTQYF.

J is TRBJ2-7 and V is TRBV13; D is unresolved. Germline V lookup: CDR1 PRHDT, CDR2 FYEKMQ (reference sequence). CDR3 length equals 12 residues. The germline V and J ends were trimmed by 5 bases and 7 bases, with 12 bases remaining between them. Here the CDR3 reads CASSAPLGEQYF. The CDR3 DNA follows: TGTGCCAGCAGCGCCCCTCTAGGGGAGCAGTACTTC.

This chain uses TRBV7-2 with TRBJ2-3; 9 bases map to TRBD2. This CDR3 comprises 14 residues. V lost 6 bases, J lost 5 bases, and 6 bases stayed unmatched. In germline, CDR1 is SGHTA, CDR2 FQGNSA. Here the CDR3 reads CASRPAGGRDTQYF. The CDR3 DNA is TGTGCCAGCAGACCAGCGGGGGGAAGAGATACGCAGTATTTT.

The V and J genes are TRBV18 and TRBJ2-5; the D is unclear. Germline V gene lookup returns CDR1 KGHSH and CDR2 LQKENI. The ends were cut back, 3 bases at V and 3 bases at J, with 5 bases in the middle. The CDR3 consists of 12 residues. The CDR3, as DNA: TGTGCCAGCTCACCTTCCGAAGAGACCCAGTACTTC. The encoded protein is CASSPSEETQYF.

This chain joins TRBV29-1 and TRBJ2-3, with D possibly matching TRBD1 (5 bases). Germline-derived CDR1 and CDR2 are SQVTM and ANQGSEA. V lost 7 bases, J lost 4 bases, and 12 bases lay in between. This CDR3 contains 12 residues. DNA of the CDR3: TGCAGCGCGATTCAGGGCCCAGATACGCAGTATTTT. Amino acids: CSAIQGPDTQYF.

The chain uses TRBV29-1 and TRBJ1-2; D may be TRBD1 (5 bases). Trimming stripped 3 bases from V and 2 bases from J, with 13 bases between. The CDR3 has 14 amino acids. The germline V gene encodes CDR1 SQVTM and CDR2 ANQGSEA. The CDR3 sequence is CSVDRVNRNYGYTF. In nucleotides, the CDR3 is TGCAGCGTTGACAGGGTTAATAGAAACTATGGCTACACCTTC.

CDR3 DNA sequence: TGTGCCAGCAGTTATACAGTCGGAGAGACCCAGTACTTC. Its protein product is CASSYTVGETQYF. The chain uses TRBV6-5 and TRBJ2-5; D call uncertain. CDR3 length equals 13 residues. Trimming took 3 bases from V and 4 from J, leaving 9 bases between them. From germline, CDR1 is MNHEY and CDR2 SVGAGI.

J is TRBJ1-1 and V is TRBV30, with a possible D match to TRBD1 (5 bases). This CDR3 region has 12 residues. Deletions cut 5 bases from V and 5 bases from J, with 12 bases between. Per the germline V gene, CDR1 is GTSNPN and CDR2 is SVGIG (reference sequence). CDR3 DNA: TGTGCCTGGGCGCGCGGGGCTACTGAAGCTTTCTTT. Residues: CAWARGATEAFF.

The chain carries TRBV4-1 and TRBJ1-3; D uncertain. Trimming took 0 bases from V and 7 from J, leaving 4 bases between them. The CDR3 has 12 amino acids. The germline gives CDR1 MGHRA, CDR2 YSYEKL. The CDR3 is CASSQEGNTIYF. The CDR3 nucleotides read TGCGCCAGCAGCCAAGAAGGGAACACCATATATTTT.

This chain links TRBV30 with TRBJ1-2, with 7 positions matching TRBD1. CDR3 size: 14 residues. In germline, CDR1 is GTSNPN, CDR2 SVGIG (reference sequence). V lost 4 bases and J lost 5; bases outside the gene matches: 10. For the CDR3, the DNA is TGTGCCTGGAATAGGGACAGAGGGTGGTATGGCTACACCTTC. As protein: CAWNRDRGWYGYTF.

The CDR3 protein is CASSETFGLYEQYF. The CDR3 nucleotides are TGTGCCAGCAGTGAAACATTCGGGCTCTACGAGCAGTACTTC. The rearrangement uses TRBV2 and TRBJ2-7; D gene uncertain. The V gene's germline CDR1 is SNHLY and CDR2 FYNNEI. The CDR3 sequence is 14 residues long. V lost 2 bases, J lost 3 bases, and 11 bases lay in between.

The chain uses TRBV4-1 and TRBJ1-3, with a weak D call TRBD1 (5 bases). V lost 2 bases and J lost 0, with 20 bases in between. Germline V gene lookup returns CDR1 MGHRA and CDR2 YSYEKL. The CDR3 length is 19 residues. In nucleotides, the CDR3 is TGCGCCAGCAGCCAAACTCCGGAGGGCACTGGGACCTCTGGAAACACCATATATTTT. Protein: CASSQTPEGTGTSGNTIYF.

The rearrangement uses TRBV4-3 and TRBJ2-1; D might be TRBD1 (6 bases). The CDR3 covers 14 residues. Trimming pared 5 bases from V and 5 bases from J, leaving 13 bases between. Per germline, CDR1 LGHNA and CDR2 YSLEER. The DNA for the CDR3 is TGCGCCAGCAGCAGGCAGGGGTCTCACAATGAGCAGTTCTTC. It encodes CASSRQGSHNEQFF.

This clone was picked up a small number of times. The genes are TRBV30 and TRBJ1-6; D remains ambiguous. The CDR3 is 15 amino acids. Germline V gene lookup returns CDR1 GTSNPN and CDR2 SVGIG (reference sequence). Trimming removed 2 bases from V and 5 bases from J, with 13 bases in between. CDR3 region: CAWSSRGAHNSPLHF. In DNA form, the CDR3 reads TGTGCCTGGAGTTCCCGGGGTGCTCATAATTCACCCCTCCACTTT.

This clone showed up just a few times. The genes are TRBV29-1 and TRBJ2-7; 9 bases align to TRBD1. V shed 7 bases, J shed 6 bases, and the junction held 7 bases outside the gene matches. Germline assignment: CDR1 SQVTM and CDR2 ANQGSEA. This CDR3 has 12 amino acids. For the CDR3, the DNA is TGCAGCGGAACCCAGACAGGGGGCGAGCAGTACTTC. Protein: CSGTQTGGEQYF.

This clone was seen more than once but under ten times. The chain joins TRBV29-1 to TRBJ2-3; 10 bases agree with TRBD2. Per germline, CDR1 SQVTM and CDR2 ANQGSEA. The CDR3 length is 14 residues. With V trimmed by 3 bases and J by 2 bases, 2 bases remained unmatched. Here the CDR3 reads CSVDSGGPTDTQYF. The CDR3 DNA follows: TGCAGCGTTGATAGCGGGGGGCCCACAGATACGCAGTATTTT.

The rearrangement links TRBV29-1 to TRBJ2-7; tentatively, D is TRBD1 (6 bases). V was clipped by 6 bases and J by 6 bases, with 18 bases between them. This CDR3 comprises 13 residues. Germline CDR1 and CDR2: SQVTM and ANQGSEA. The CDR3 sequence is CSVAHRVRGEQYF. CDR3 coding DNA: TGCAGCGTCGCCCACAGGGTCCGAGGCGAGCAGTACTTC.

The chain carries TRBV29-1 and TRBJ2-3, with TRBD1 as a possible D gene (6 bases). Trimming removed 7 bases at V and 6 bases at J, with 14 bases between. The germline gives CDR1 SQVTM, CDR2 ANQGSEA. This CDR3 contains 12 residues. This chain's CDR3 is CSAVTGSDTQYF. The CDR3 DNA is TGCAGCGCTGTCACAGGGTCCGATACGCAGTATTTT.

This clone appeared once. The chain has TRBV7-2 and TRBJ2-6; D may be TRBD1 or TRBD2 (5 bases each). The V end was cut by 0 bases, the J end by 4 bases, with 16 bases between. The germline CDR1 and CDR2 sequences are SGHTA and FQGNSA. The CDR3 length is 18 residues. The CDR3 nucleotides are TGTGCCAGCAGCTTAGCCGGGACCCTTCTTTCCGGGGCCAACGTCCTGACTTTC. It is translated as CASSLAGTLLSGANVLTF.

The chain carries TRBV25-1 and TRBJ2-1; D remains unclear. Germline V gene sequence: CDR1 MGHDK, CDR2 SYGVNS. The V and J ends lost 1 base and 0 bases respectively, with 10 bases between them. The CDR3 extends over 16 amino acids. The CDR3 DNA reads as TGTGCCAGCAGTGAATCAGCTTGGAGCTCCTACAATGAGCAGTTCTTC. Amino acid sequence: CASSESAWSSYNEQFF.

The chain carries TRBV9 and TRBJ2-3, with 7 bases identical to TRBD2. The CDR3 totals 14 residues. The V gene end was trimmed by 0 bases and the J gene end by 6 bases; junction bases not matched to a gene: 4. Germline V gene data show CDR1 as SGDLS and CDR2 as YYNGEE. As DNA, the CDR3 is TGTGCCAGCAGCGTAGAATCCGGGGGGGATACGCAGTATTTT. Its protein is CASSVESGGDTQYF. The whole variable domain, filled in from reference TRBV9 and TRBJ2-3, reads DSGVTQTPKHLITATGQRVTLRCSPRSGDLSVYWYQQSLDQGLQFLIQYYNGEERAKGNILERFSAQQFPDLHSELNLSSLELGDSALYFCASSVESGGDTQYFGPGTRLTVL.

The chain joins TRBV4-3 to TRBJ2-2; D tentatively fits TRBD1 or TRBD2 (6 bases each). Germline CDR1 LGHNA, CDR2 YSLEER. This CDR3 spans 15 amino acids. V lost 1 base, J lost 4 bases, and 10 bases lay in between. CDR3 DNA: TGCGCCAGCAGCCAAGTAGGGGGAGGCACCGGGGAGCTGTTTTTT. Amino acids: CASSQVGGGTGELFF.